This passage covers 18 T cell receptor beta chains from one sample sequenced in a study of vaccination effects on CD4 cells after COVID-19. Profiled with immunoSEQ multiplex PCR; TCRdb holds only in-frame clones, not every one. The sample has around 28,000 clones, roughly two thirds seen once. These TCRs' antigens remain unknown. Sequencing followed a ViraFEST assay step that expanded antigen-specific CD4+ T cells with viral peptide pools. Upon completion of 10 days in culture, CD4+ T cells were isolated. The individual was infected with SARS-CoV-2 between March and December 2020, as confirmed by PCR. The material was CD4+ T cells from PBMCs cultured with SARS-CoV-2 spike peptides, obtained before COVID-19 vaccination. The receptors were sampled from a human donor who had a prior SARS-CoV-2 infection.

The chain employs TRBV9 and TRBJ1-3; D possibly corresponds to TRBD1 (5 bases). Germline CDR1 SGDLS, CDR2 YYNGEE. The CDR3 runs 15 residues. V was pared by 4 bases and J by 7 bases, with 18 bases between. CDR3 loop: CASSYGETDGNTIYF. The CDR3 nucleotides read TGTGCCAGCAGCTATGGGGAGACAGATGGGAACACCATATATTTT.

V usage is TRBV3-1 (or the pseudogene TRBV3-2) and J usage is TRBJ1-4; possible D gene TRBD1, 5 bases. This CDR3 region has 17 residues. Per the germline V gene, CDR1 is LGHDT and CDR2 is YNNKEL (reference sequence). Trimming removed 4 bases from V and 3 bases from J, with 18 bases in between. This CDR3 reads CASSPRTLNLSNEKLFF. DNA for the CDR3: TGTGCCAGCAGCCCTCGGACACTCAACCTTTCTAATGAAAAACTGTTTTTT.

The chain couples TRBV4-3 to TRBJ2-2; unclear D gene. The germline V gene has CDR1 LGHNA and CDR2 YSLEER. With 3 bases removed from V and 5 bases from J, the gap between germline ends came to 16 bases. This CDR3 has 16 amino acids. DNA for the CDR3: TGCGCCAGCAGCCAGACTCCAAGTTTGGGTACCGGGGAGCTGTTTTTT. It translates to CASSQTPSLGTGELFF.

The chain joins TRBV6-5 to TRBJ2-4; D is perhaps TRBD1 (6 bases). Between the trimmed V and J ends, which lost 6 bases and 1 base, there was a span of 10 bases. CDR1 and CDR2 (germline): MNHEY, SVGAGI. This CDR3 contains 14 residues. The CDR3 DNA is TGTGCCAGCAGCTCCGACAGGGCCAAAAACATTCAGTACTTC. This codes for CASSSDRAKNIQYF.

The chain combines TRBV6-5 with TRBJ2-3; tentative D call: TRBD2 (5 bases). The V end was cut by 2 bases, the J end by 5 bases, with 14 bases between. The CDR3 has 15 amino acids. Germline CDR1 reads MNHEY; CDR2 reads SVGAGI. CDR3 sequence (DNA): TGTGCCAGCAGTTACGGGCTCGGAGGTGGAGATACGCAGTATTTT. It is translated as CASSYGLGGGDTQYF.

The rearrangement uses TRBV12-3 or TRBV12-4 and TRBJ2-7; D is unclear. The length of the CDR3 is 13 residues. The V end was cut by 1 base, the J end by 2 bases, with 6 bases between. As DNA, the CDR3 is TGTGCCAGCAGTTTAGGATGGACCTACGAGCAGTACTTC. This codes for CASSLGWTYEQYF.

This clone appeared a few times. V and J are TRBV25-1 and TRBJ1-4; D uncertain. V lost 3 bases to trimming and J lost 4 bases, with 12 bases between them. This CDR3 has 15 amino acids. Per germline, CDR1 MGHDK and CDR2 SYGVNS. CDR3 amino acids: CASSDYNSGNEKLFF. CDR3 nucleotide sequence: TGTGCCAGCAGTGATTACAACAGTGGTAATGAAAAACTGTTTTTT.

V and J are TRBV9 and TRBJ2-3, with D possibly being TRBD2 (5 bases). Germline V gives CDR1 SGDLS, CDR2 YYNGEE. The V gene lost 0 bases and the J gene lost 6 bases, with 14 bases spanning the gap. The CDR3 has 15 residues. CDR3 nucleotides: TGTGCCAGCAGCGTAGGAGTCCTGGGCGGGGATACGCAGTATTTT. Its protein product is CASSVGVLGGDTQYF.

The gene calls are TRBV6-5 and TRBJ2-3; D is undetermined. The CDR3 has 13 amino acids. From germline, CDR1 is MNHEY and CDR2 SVGAGI. Trimming cost V 7 bases and J 1 base, with 9 bases left between them. This CDR3 reads CASIPSGTDTQYF. Here the CDR3 DNA reads TGTGCCAGCATCCCCAGCGGCACAGATACGCAGTATTTT.

This clone came up a few times. The chain couples TRBV4-1 to TRBJ2-7, with D maybe TRBD2 (5 bases). Germline V gives CDR1 MGHRA, CDR2 YSYEKL. V was pared by 2 bases and J by 3 bases, with 14 bases between. This CDR3 is 15 amino acids long. CDR3 protein: CASSQPGLANYEQYF. The CDR3, as DNA: TGCGCCAGCAGCCAACCCGGACTGGCCAACTACGAGCAGTACTTC.

The J gene is TRBJ1-3, the V gene TRBV11-2; D gene unclear. V lost 5 bases and J lost 2, with 10 bases in between. Germline assignment: CDR1 SGHAT and CDR2 FQNNGV. The CDR3 extends over 14 amino acids. The CDR3 region is CASSGWAAGNTIYF. The CDR3 DNA reads TGTGCCAGCAGCGGTTGGGCTGCTGGAAACACCATATATTTT.

This clone was observed a few times. The V call is TRBV28, the J call TRBJ2-5, with D unclear. V lost 4 bases to trimming and J lost 3 bases, with 15 bases between them. Germline CDR1 reads MDHEN; CDR2 reads SYDVKM. This CDR3 has 15 residues. The CDR3, as DNA: TGTGCCAGCAGTTCAGGCTTTGTGGGCAAAGAGACCCAGTACTTC. Translation gives CASSSGFVGKETQYF. Full variable domain (outside the CDR3, taken from reference TRBV28 and TRBJ2-5): DVKVTQSSRYLVKRTGEKVFLECVQDMDHENMFWYRQDPGLGLRLIYFSYDVKMKEKGDIPEGYSVSREKKERFSLILESASTNQTSMYLCASSSGFVGKETQYFGPGTRLLVL.

The rearrangement uses TRBV5-1 and TRBJ2-7; the D is unclear. In germline, CDR1 is SGHRS, CDR2 YFSETQ. V lost 2 bases, J lost 0 bases, and 12 bases lay in between. This CDR3 contains 15 residues. The CDR3 region is CASSLDGAPSYEQYF. The CDR3 nucleotides are TGCGCCAGCAGCTTAGACGGCGCGCCCTCCTACGAGCAGTACTTC.

The chain links TRBV18 to TRBJ1-5, with TRBD1 as a possible D gene (5 bases). V lost 0 bases to trimming and J lost 10 bases, with 10 bases between them. The CDR3 length is 13 residues. Per germline, CDR1 KGHSH and CDR2 LQKENI. The CDR3 DNA sequence: TGTGCCAGCTCACCACCAGGGGCCGATCCCCAGCATTTT. It is translated as CASSPPGADPQHF.

The sample holds many counts of this clone. The chain uses TRBV30 and TRBJ1-4; D is possibly TRBD1 (5 bases). V shed 4 bases and J shed 8 bases, with 11 bases lying between them. The CDR3 extends over 12 amino acids. CDR1 and CDR2 (germline): GTSNPN, SVGIG (reference sequence). The CDR3 bases are TGTGCCTGGAAAGGGGTTGGGGAAAAACTGTTTTTT. Residues: CAWKGVGEKLFF.

The gene calls are TRBV4-1 and TRBJ1-2; tentatively, D is TRBD1 (5 bases). Germline assignment: CDR1 MGHRA and CDR2 YSYEKL. The CDR3 is 17 residues long. Trimming left V 4 bases short and J 8 bases short, with 26 bases between. CDR3 sequence (DNA): TGCGCCAGCAGCCGATTCGAAAGTCCGTACGGGGCAGGGGGCTACACCTTC. Amino acids: CASSRFESPYGAGGYTF.

CDR3: CASSWDIGQGYTDTQYF. DNA of the CDR3: TGTGCCAGCAGCTGGGATATAGGACAGGGCTACACAGATACGCAGTATTTT. The V and J genes are TRBV5-6 and TRBJ2-3; 8 bases match TRBD1. CDR1 is SGHDT, CDR2 YYEEEE, per germline. V lost 3 bases, J lost 2 bases, and 11 bases stayed unmatched. The CDR3 extends over 17 amino acids.

The genes are TRBV5-1 and TRBJ2-3; 8 bases line up with TRBD2. The CDR3 totals 14 residues. The germline CDR1 and CDR2 sequences are SGHRS and YFSETQ. The trim removed 5 bases at V and 3 bases at J, leaving 5 bases unmatched. CDR3 amino acids: CASRRTSRTDTQYF. The CDR3 region has the DNA TGCGCCAGCAGAAGGACTAGCAGGACAGATACGCAGTATTTT.